Shown below are 18 T cell receptor beta chains from a single sample sequenced in a study of T cell clonality in common variable immunodeficiency. The study, taken as a whole, reports: Fewer deletions and N-nucleotide insertions were reportedly seen in common variable immunodeficiency TCR beta sequences.

For these TCRs, the target antigens are not known. The protocol was immunoSEQ multiplex PCR, while the TCRdb copy is restricted to in-frame clones and leaves out a portion. This repertoire holds around 16,000 clones, and none appear only once. Sequenced input: peripheral blood mononuclear cells. The receptors stem from a human donor with common variable immunodeficiency.

This clone turned up a few times. The read is 3 residues too short to cover the CDR3 end, so that end is filled in from the germline J gene. The J gene is TRBJ2-2, the V gene TRBV19, with TRBD1 as a possible D gene (6 bases). The CDR3 contains 15 residues. V gave up 7 bases and J gave up 3 bases, with 15 bases separating them. Germline V gene data show CDR1 as LNHDA and CDR2 as SQIVND (reference sequence). The CDR3 spells CASTQAGTYTGELFF. CDR3 bases read: TGTGCCAGTACCCAAGCCGGGACATACACCGGGGAG.

A remark on this clone: The read halts 3 residues ahead of the CDR3 end, with the missing end drawn from the germline J gene. The V gene is TRBV7-2, the J gene TRBJ2-7, with 9 bases that match TRBD2. The germline gives CDR1 SGHTA, CDR2 FQGNSA. Trimming took 0 bases from V and 3 from J; bases not matched to a gene: 6. This CDR3 region has 16 residues. This chain's CDR3 is CASSLARTSEGYEQYF. CDR3 DNA, as far as it was read: TGTGCCAGCAGCTTAGCCCGGACTAGCGAAGGCTACGAG.

Only a few counts were recorded for this clone. The read ends 3 residues early relative to the CDR3; the germline J gene fills the gap. V usage is TRBV7-2 and J usage is TRBJ1-5; 9 bases map to TRBD1. Germline-derived CDR1 and CDR2 are SGHTA and FQGNSA. The V segment lost 6 bases and the J segment 5 bases; nucleotides outside the gene matches: 8. The length of the CDR3 is 15 residues. The CDR3 bases that were read are TGTGCCAGCAGTAAGGGACAGGGTTACTATCAGCCC. This sequence encodes CASSKGQGYYQP. The whole CDR3 is CASSKGQGYYQPQHF.

This clone was seen only a few times. The sequence runs out 3 residues before the end of the CDR3; the remainder is reconstructed from the germline J gene. The chain is built from TRBV30 and TRBJ1-1, with D hard to call. The V gene lost 4 bases and the J gene lost 5 bases, with 14 bases spanning the gap. This CDR3 region has 13 residues. Germline V CDR1 and CDR2: GTSNPN, SVGIG (reference sequence). The CDR3 loop is CAWNAGAGTEAFF. The covered CDR3 bases are TGTGCCTGGAATGCGGGAGCGGGGACTGAA.

This clone has more than one count but fewer than ten. The read halts 3 residues ahead of the CDR3 end, with the missing end drawn from the germline J gene. The chain uses TRBV19 and TRBJ2-2; 8 bases match TRBD1. This CDR3 region has 15 residues. Germline assignment: CDR1 LNHDA and CDR2 SQIVND (reference sequence). Germline trimming cut 3 bases from V and 4 bases from J; bases unmatched to any gene: 4. The DNA read from the CDR3 is TGTGCCAGTAGTATCGGACAGGGAATCACCGGGGAG. This gives the protein CASSIGQGITGE. The whole CDR3 sequence is CASSIGQGITGELFF.

Points on this clone: The read halts 3 residues ahead of the CDR3 end, with the missing end drawn from the germline J gene. The J gene is TRBJ1-2, the V gene TRBV18; TRBD1 is a possible D gene (5 bases). Germline loops: CDR1 KGHSH, CDR2 LQKENI. This CDR3 has 13 amino acids. The CDR3 sequence: CASSPEYQGLYTF. The CDR3 bases that were read are TGTGCCAGCTCACCAGAGTATCAGGGACTA.

This clone has a handful of counts. The read is 3 residues too short to cover the CDR3 end, so that end is filled in from the germline J gene. This chain uses TRBV7-9 with TRBJ1-2; possibly TRBD1 for D (6 bases). Germline CDR1 is SEHNR and CDR2 is FQNEAQ (reference sequence). Deletions cut 5 bases from V and 4 bases from J, with 11 bases between. The CDR3 is made up of 13 amino acids. CDR3 DNA, as far as it was read: TGTGCCAGCAGCCTACAGGGAGGCTATGGC. Translating gives CASSLQGGYG. The full CDR3 protein reads CASSLQGGYGYTF.

This clone has ten or more counts. Read coverage stops 3 residues before the CDR3 terminus; the germline J gene supplies the remainder. The chain uses TRBV20-1 and TRBJ2-3; D is perhaps TRBD2 (6 bases). The V gene's germline CDR1 is DFQATT and CDR2 SNEGSKA (reference sequence). The length of the CDR3 is 12 residues. Trimming pared 6 bases from V and 3 bases from J, leaving 10 bases between. The CDR3 region is CSATRGTDTQYF. The CDR3 DNA, read in part, is TGCAGTGCCACACGGGGGACAGATACG.

Turning to this clone: The read finishes 3 residues shy of the CDR3 end, and the germline J gene is used to complete it. The V and J genes are TRBV18 and TRBJ2-1, with D perhaps TRBD2 (7 bases). V lost 6 bases, J lost 7 bases, and 16 bases lay in between. Germline V lookup: CDR1 KGHSH, CDR2 LQKENI. The CDR3 loop spans 14 amino acids. The sequenced CDR3 bases are TGTGCCAGCTCCCGGTCGGGGGGCCGAAATGAG. Translating gives CASSRSGGRNE. The full CDR3 protein reads CASSRSGGRNEQFF.

With respect to this clone: The read stops 3 residues short of the end of the CDR3; the missing end is completed from the germline J gene. The chain links TRBV30 to TRBJ2-5, with TRBD2 as a possible D gene (6 bases). Germline CDR1 reads GTSNPN; CDR2 reads SVGIG (reference sequence). The CDR3 loop spans 13 amino acids. Trimming shortened V by 8 bases and J by 5 bases, and 18 bases separated the two germline ends. The CDR3 DNA, read in part, is TGTGCCCGAAGGGACTCCCCTGGGGAGACC. Encoded protein: CARRDSPGET. The whole CDR3 sequence is CARRDSPGETQYF. Filled out from reference TRBV30 and TRBJ2-5, the complete variable domain reads SQTIHQWPATLVQPVGSPLSLECTVEGTSNPNLYWYRQAAGRGLQLLFYSVGIGQISSEVPQNLSASRPQDRQFILSSKKLLLSDSGFYLCARRDSPGETQYFGPGTRLLVL.

This clone has just a few counts. Coverage ceases 3 residues before the CDR3 finishes, and the germline J gene fills in the end. This rearrangement joins TRBV7-2 to TRBJ2-5; 7 bases line up with TRBD2. CDR3 size: 14 residues. The germline V gene has CDR1 SGHTA and CDR2 FQGNSA. J lost 4 bases, V lost 3 bases, and 5 bases had no gene match. The covered CDR3 bases are TGTGCCAGCAGCTTGGGCCTAGCGGTAGAGACC. It is translated as CASSLGLAVET. The full CDR3 protein is CASSLGLAVETQYF.

This clone was seen a few times. The read terminates 3 residues before the CDR3 end, so the remaining end is supplied by the germline J gene. The chain is built from TRBV6-2 or TRBV6-3 and TRBJ2-1; TRBD2 is a possible D gene (5 bases). Trimming left V 6 bases short and J 5 bases short, with 20 bases between. This CDR3 has 16 residues. CDR1 and CDR2 from the germline V gene are MNHEY and SVGEGT. The CDR3 protein is CASRRETSLVNNEQFF. The sequenced part of the CDR3 DNA is TGTGCCAGCAGGCGCGAAACTAGTTTGGTAAACAATGAG.

This clone is labeled as medium-sized. The CDR3 goes on 3 residues after the read ends, and that part is filled in from the germline J gene. This rearrangement joins TRBV13 to TRBJ2-2, with D maybe TRBD1 (5 bases). This CDR3 has 16 amino acids. Trimming stripped 3 bases from V and 1 base from J, with 12 bases between. Per germline, CDR1 PRHDT and CDR2 FYEKMQ (reference sequence). CDR3 bases read: TGTGCCAGCAGCTTTCAGGGATCCTGGAACACCGGGGAG. Translated, it gives CASSFQGSWNTGE. The CDR3 reads in full as CASSFQGSWNTGELFF.

Note on this clone: Read sequence stops 3 residues before the CDR3 end, and the germline J gene provides the missing end. The chain combines TRBV19 with TRBJ2-1, with 9 bases aligning to TRBD2. V lost 3 bases and J lost 7; bases outside the gene matches: 7. Germline V lookup: CDR1 LNHDA, CDR2 SQIVND (reference sequence). The CDR3 runs 15 residues. The CDR3 loop reads CASSMWTSAMNEQFF. The CDR3 DNA, read in part, is TGTGCCAGTAGTATGTGGACTAGCGCGATGAATGAG.

This clone was seen more than once but under ten times. Coverage ceases 3 residues before the CDR3 finishes, and the germline J gene fills in the end. V and J are TRBV30 and TRBJ1-6; tentatively, D is TRBD1 (5 bases). CDR3 length equals 15 residues. The germline V gene encodes CDR1 GTSNPN and CDR2 SVGIG (reference sequence). V lost 5 bases, J lost 0 bases, and 11 bases lay in between. This chain's CDR3 is CAWAPGSSYNSPLHF. CDR3 DNA, as far as it was read: TGTGCCTGGGCACCAGGGAGCTCCTATAATTCACCC.

Relative to its sample, this clone is medium-sized (0.01 to 0.1%). The read ends 3 residues shy of where the CDR3 ends; the end is completed using the germline J gene. The chain recombines TRBV29-1 with TRBJ1-1, with 8 bases aligning to TRBD1. Germline V gene sequence: CDR1 SQVTM, CDR2 ANQGSEA. V lost 6 bases and J lost 3; bases outside the gene matches: 6. This CDR3 is built from 13 residues. CDR3 DNA, as far as it was read: TGCAGCGTGGGACAGGTCGTGGACACTGAA. This translates into CSVGQVVDTE. The entire CDR3 reads CSVGQVVDTEAFF.

This clone was counted between two and nine times. The read halts 3 residues ahead of the CDR3 end, with the missing end drawn from the germline J gene. V and J are TRBV7-2 and TRBJ2-5; D unclear. The germline V gene has CDR1 SGHTA and CDR2 FQGNSA. Trimming removed 1 base at V and 7 bases at J, with 10 bases between. This CDR3 has 13 amino acids. The covered CDR3 bases are TGTGCCAGCAGCTTAGAAGGGTCGCGGACC. Translating gives CASSLEGSRT. Given in full, the CDR3 is CASSLEGSRTQYF.

This clone was picked up many times. The read ends 3 residues early relative to the CDR3; the germline J gene fills the gap. The genes are TRBV20-1 and TRBJ1-1, with a tentative D call TRBD1 (5 bases). The germline V gene has CDR1 DFQATT and CDR2 SNEGSKA (reference sequence). Trimming stripped 0 bases from V and 0 bases from J, with 8 bases between. CDR3 length equals 14 residues. The part of the CDR3 DNA that was read is TGCAGTGCTAGAGACCCGACAGTGAACACTGAA. Translating it yields CSARDPTVNTE. The entire CDR3 protein is CSARDPTVNTEAFF.